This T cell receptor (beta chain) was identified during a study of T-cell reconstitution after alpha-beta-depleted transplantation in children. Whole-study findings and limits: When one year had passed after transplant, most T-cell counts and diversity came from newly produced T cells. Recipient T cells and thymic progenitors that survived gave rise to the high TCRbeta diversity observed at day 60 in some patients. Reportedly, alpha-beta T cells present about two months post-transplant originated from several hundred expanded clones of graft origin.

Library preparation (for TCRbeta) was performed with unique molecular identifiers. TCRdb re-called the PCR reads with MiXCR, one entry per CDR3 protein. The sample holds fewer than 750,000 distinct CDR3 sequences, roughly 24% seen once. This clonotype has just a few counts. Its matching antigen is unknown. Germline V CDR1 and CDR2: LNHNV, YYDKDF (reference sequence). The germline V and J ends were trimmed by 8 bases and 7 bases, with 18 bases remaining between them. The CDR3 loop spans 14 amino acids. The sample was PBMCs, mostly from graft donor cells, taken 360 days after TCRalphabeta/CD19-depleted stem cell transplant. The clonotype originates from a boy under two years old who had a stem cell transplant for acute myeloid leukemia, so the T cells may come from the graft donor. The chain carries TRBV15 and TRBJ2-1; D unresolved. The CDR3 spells CATDNRGDRNEQFF. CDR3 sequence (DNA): TGTGCCACCGATAACAGAGGAGATCGGAATGAGCAGTTCTTC.